One sample yielded the 29 T cell receptor beta chains listed below, sequenced in a study of blood T cell repertoires in COVID-19. Libraries were prepared by immunoSEQ multiplex PCR; TCRdb keeps only in-frame clonotypes and omits some of them. The data show about 390,000 clones, about 83% seen once. Sequencing input: PBMCs or T cells enriched from blood (not recorded which). The receptors here all came from a woman aged 45-65 years who had recovered from COVID-19.

The chain uses TRBV7-2 and TRBJ1-2; 7 nucleotides agree with TRBD1. The CDR3 loop spans 14 amino acids. V lost 5 bases, J lost 4 bases, and 7 bases stayed unmatched. The germline V gene encodes CDR1 SGHTA and CDR2 FQGNSA. Written as DNA, the CDR3 is TGTGCCAGCAGCAAGACAGGGTCGGGCTATGGCTACACCTTC. Translated, it gives CASSKTGSGYGYTF.

V and J are TRBV5-1 and TRBJ2-3; the D gene is possibly TRBD2 (6 bases). CDR1 is SGHRS and CDR2 is YFSETQ in the germline V gene. V lost 4 bases and J 7 bases, leaving 16 bases between the germline ends. CDR3 size: 14 residues. CDR3 region: CASSPPGLINTQYF. CDR3 nucleotide sequence: TGCGCCAGCAGCCCCCCGGGACTTATTAATACGCAGTATTTT.

This sequence joins TRBV18 and TRBJ1-2; 7 bases map to TRBD1. The germline V gene encodes CDR1 KGHSH and CDR2 LQKENI. V gave up 1 base and J gave up 4 bases; unmatched junction bases: 3. The CDR3 has 14 amino acids. In DNA form, the CDR3 reads TGTGCCAGCTCACCACGTCCAGGGGGCTATGGCTACACCTTC. This codes for CASSPRPGGYGYTF. The full variable domain, completed using reference TRBV18 and TRBJ1-2, is NAGVMQNPRHLVRRRGQEARLRCSPMKGHSHVYWYRQLPEEGLKFMVYLQKENIIDESGMPKERFSAEFPKEGPSILRIQQVVRGDSAAYFCASSPRPGGYGYTFGSGTRLTVV.

The chain has TRBV10-3 and TRBJ2-7; TRBD1 might be the D (6 bases). The germline V gene has CDR1 ENHRY and CDR2 SYGVKD. CDR3 length: 13 residues. V was clipped by 9 bases and J by 5 bases, with 17 bases between them. In DNA, the CDR3 is TGTGCCATTACCGGGACACCACGGCACGAGCAGTACTTC. Protein sequence: CAITGTPRHEQYF.

About this clone: Other DNA sequences of this sample code for an identical CDR3. The CDR3 region has the DNA TGTGCCTGGACCGCTGGAAACACCATATATTTT. Translated, it gives CAWTAGNTIYF. The chain couples TRBV30 to TRBJ1-3; D is uncertain. Trimming cost V 4 bases and J 2 bases, with 3 bases left between them. The germline CDR1 and CDR2 sequences are GTSNPN and SVGIG (reference sequence). The CDR3 covers 11 residues.

The chain has TRBV7-9 and TRBJ2-4, with 10 bases aligning to TRBD1. V was clipped by 0 bases and J by 0 bases; unmatched bases: 5. CDR3 size: 18 residues. Germline CDR1 reads SEHNR; CDR2 reads FQNEAQ (reference sequence). DNA of the CDR3: TGTGCCAGCAGCTTAGCTAAGGACAGGGGGATAGCCAAAAACATTCAGTACTTC. Encoded protein: CASSLAKDRGIAKNIQYF.

About this clone itself: Other DNA sequences in this specimen translate into the identical CDR3. The chain joins TRBV19 to TRBJ1-5, with D unresolved. From germline, CDR1 is LNHDA and CDR2 SQIVND (reference sequence). The CDR3 is made up of 14 amino acids. V lost 3 bases and J 3 bases, leaving 9 bases between the germline ends. The CDR3 sequence: CASSMGQSNQPQHF. The CDR3 DNA reads as TGTGCCAGTAGTATGGGCCAGTCCAATCAGCCCCAGCATTTT.

J is TRBJ1-1 and V is TRBV6-2 or TRBV6-3, with D perhaps TRBD1 (5 bases). V lost 4 bases to trimming and J lost 10 bases, with 16 bases between them. Germline CDR1 MNHEY, CDR2 SVGEGT. CDR3 length: 13 amino acids. The CDR3 DNA reads TGTGCCAGCAGTTCGCTACTCCAGGGATCAGCTTTCTTT. Amino acids: CASSSLLQGSAFF.

The chain has TRBV4-2 and TRBJ1-2; the match to TRBD1 covers 7 bases. Germline V gene lookup returns CDR1 LGHNA and CDR2 YNFKEQ. This CDR3 region has 14 residues. Losses at the gene ends were 3 bases for V and 8 bases for J; bases not matched to a gene: 9. The CDR3 DNA is TGTGCCAGCAGCCACCCAACAGGGGAGAACGGCTACACCTTC. This sequence encodes CASSHPTGENGYTF.

V usage is TRBV30 and J usage is TRBJ2-3; 9 nucleotides match TRBD2. The CDR3 extends over 13 amino acids. Germline lookup yields CDR1 GTSNPN and CDR2 SVGIG (reference sequence). Losses at the gene ends were 4 bases for V and 4 bases for J; bases not matched to a gene: 3. CDR3 loop: CAWMGLAADTQYF. The CDR3 nucleotides read TGTGCCTGGATGGGACTAGCAGCAGATACGCAGTATTTT.

Only a few counts were recorded for this clone. The rearrangement links TRBV30 to TRBJ1-2; tentatively, D is TRBD1 (5 bases). Germline-derived CDR1 and CDR2 are GTSNPN and SVGIG (reference sequence). The CDR3 loop spans 13 amino acids. The V and J ends lost 6 bases and 7 bases respectively, with 18 bases between them. The CDR3 bases are TGTGCCTGCAGGGATATCCGTGGCCCTGGCTACACCTTC. Translated: CACRDIRGPGYTF.

The rearrangement uses TRBV2 and TRBJ1-5, with 7 bases that match TRBD1. J lost 11 bases, V lost 5 bases, and 15 bases had no gene match. Germline CDR1 and CDR2: SNHLY and FYNNEI. CDR3 size: 15 residues. The CDR3 DNA reads as TGTGCCAGCAGTTCGACAGGGTTGGGTGTCGGGGCCCAGCATTTT. Amino acids: CASSSTGLGVGAQHF.

The sample holds a few counts of this clone. The rearrangement uses TRBV18 and TRBJ1-1, with D perhaps matching TRBD1 (6 bases). CDR3 length: 12 residues. V was shortened by 0 bases and J by 8 bases, with 7 bases between the two germline ends. Looked up from germline, CDR1 is KGHSH and CDR2 is LQKENI. CDR3 amino acids: CASSPPGAEAFF. The CDR3 DNA reads TGTGCCAGCTCACCACCGGGGGCAGAAGCTTTCTTT.

The chain is built from TRBV6-5 and TRBJ2-7, with a weak D call TRBD2 (5 bases). The CDR3 length is 12 residues. V was clipped by 8 bases and J by 4 bases, with 12 bases between them. Germline V gene lookup returns CDR1 MNHEY and CDR2 SVGAGI. CDR3 amino acids: CASRGLGYEQYF. The CDR3 DNA reads TGTGCCAGCCGAGGGCTAGGTTACGAGCAGTACTTC.

The chain recombines TRBV19 with TRBJ1-2, with TRBD1 identical over 8 bases. This CDR3 has 15 amino acids. V gave up 5 bases and J gave up 6 bases; unmatched junction bases: 11. In germline, CDR1 is LNHDA, CDR2 SQIVND (reference sequence). The CDR3 is CASSPIPGQVDGYTF. CDR3 coding DNA: TGTGCCAGTAGTCCAATACCGGGACAGGTGGATGGCTACACCTTC.

The chain recombines TRBV7-8 with TRBJ2-5; 9 nucleotides agree with TRBD1. The V gene's germline CDR1 is SGHVS and CDR2 FQNEAQ. This CDR3 has 14 residues. The junction had 4 bases not matched to a gene; V was cut back by 4 bases and J by 4 bases. The CDR3 nucleotides read TGTGCCAGCAGCTCACAGGGGGCTGGAGAGACCCAGTACTTC. Its translation is CASSSQGAGETQYF.

The chain combines TRBV6-5 with TRBJ1-3; no definite D call. V lost 2 bases, J lost 0 bases, and 8 bases lay in between. Looked up from germline, CDR1 is MNHEY and CDR2 is SVGAGI. CDR3 length: 15 residues. The CDR3 DNA reads TGTGCCAGCAGTTACGAGGGCAGCTCTGGAAACACCATATATTTT. Its protein is CASSYEGSSGNTIYF.

The chain combines TRBV5-1 with TRBJ2-1; TRBD1 aligns across 8 bases. The germline gives CDR1 SGHRS, CDR2 YFSETQ. With 7 bases clipped from V and 1 base from J, the junction kept 7 bases outside the gene matches. The CDR3 has 15 residues. The CDR3 reads CASGAGQVSYNEQFF. The CDR3 DNA follows: TGCGCCAGCGGGGCGGGACAGGTTTCCTACAATGAGCAGTTCTTC.

The genes are TRBV4-3 and TRBJ1-2; 8 nucleotides agree with TRBD1. V lost 0 bases and J lost 4; bases outside the gene matches: 13. Germline V gene data show CDR1 as LGHNA and CDR2 as YSLEER. CDR3 length: 18 amino acids. The CDR3 coding sequence is TGCGCCAGCAGCCAAGATCTGGCAGGGGGCCGTTCAGTCTATGGCTACACCTTC. Its protein product is CASSQDLAGGRSVYGYTF.

The chain uses TRBV6-1 and TRBJ2-1; D not resolved. CDR3 length equals 11 residues. Trimming took off 2 bases at V and 11 bases at J, with 7 bases between the two ends. Germline lookup yields CDR1 MNHNS and CDR2 SASEGT. In DNA form, the CDR3 reads TGTGCCAGCAGTGAATCTAGAAAGCAGTTCTTC. It codes for CASSESRKQFF.

A single count supports this clone. This sample also contains other DNA sequences that code for the same CDR3. This chain links TRBV5-1 with TRBJ1-1, with 7 positions matching TRBD1. The CDR3 has 14 amino acids. Germline V gene sequence: CDR1 SGHRS, CDR2 YFSETQ. Unmatched junction bases numbered 3, after V lost 4 bases and J lost 0 bases. The CDR3 nucleotides read TGCGCCAGCAGCCCGACAGGGTTGAACACTGAAGCTTTCTTT. This gives the protein CASSPTGLNTEAFF.

The chain employs TRBV7-8 and TRBJ2-5, with a tentative D call TRBD1 (6 bases). Per germline, CDR1 SGHVS and CDR2 FQNEAQ. The CDR3 consists of 13 residues. Trimming pared 6 bases from V and 1 base from J, leaving 9 bases between. The CDR3 here is CASSRTVQETQYF. The CDR3, as DNA: TGTGCCAGCAGTCGGACAGTCCAAGAGACCCAGTACTTC.

The V and J genes are TRBV19 and TRBJ1-5; the match to TRBD1 covers 7 bases. There are 14 residues in the CDR3. J was trimmed by 2 bases and V by 6 bases; bases with no gene match: 4. CDR1 is LNHDA and CDR2 is SQIVND in the germline V gene (reference sequence). The CDR3 DNA reads TGTGCCAGTAGAATGGGGACAGGCAATCAGCCCCAGCATTTT. Residues: CASRMGTGNQPQHF.

The V gene is TRBV7-2, the J gene TRBJ1-3; D perhaps matches TRBD1 (6 bases). The V end lost 4 bases, the J end lost 4 bases, and 17 bases lay between the germline ends. The CDR3 has 16 residues. The germline gives CDR1 SGHTA, CDR2 FQGNSA. The CDR3 protein is CASSSGGTIQGNTIYF. The CDR3, as DNA: TGTGCCAGCAGCTCGGGAGGGACAATCCAGGGAAACACCATATATTTT.

The CDR3 loop reads CASSHYRDLTEAFF. The CDR3 region has the DNA TGTGCCAGCAGCCACTACAGGGACCTTACTGAAGCTTTCTTT. This rearrangement joins TRBV14 to TRBJ1-1; TRBD1 might be the D (6 bases). Trimming cost V 3 bases and J 5 bases, with 13 bases left between them. Per germline, CDR1 SGHDN and CDR2 FVKESK. CDR3 length: 14 residues.

The chain uses TRBV30 and TRBJ1-6; 8 positions agree with TRBD1. This CDR3 region has 14 residues. The germline V gene encodes CDR1 GTSNPN and CDR2 SVGIG (reference sequence). V shed 5 bases, J shed 8 bases, and the junction held 8 bases outside the gene matches. The CDR3: CAWGQGPTDSPLHF. CDR3 bases: TGTGCCTGGGGACAGGGTCCGACCGATTCACCCCTCCACTTT.

This chain connects TRBV5-4 to TRBJ1-1; D gene unclear. CDR1 and CDR2 from the germline V gene are SGHNT and YYREEE (reference sequence). The CDR3 sequence is 15 residues long. Between the trimmed V and J ends, which lost 0 bases and 4 bases, there was a span of 13 bases. The CDR3 DNA reads TGTGCCAGCAGCTTGGTGGCGGTGCTGGGCACTGAAGCTTTCTTT. It translates to CASSLVAVLGTEAFF.

The sample holds one count of this clone. The chain combines TRBV23-1 with TRBJ2-1, with D possibly matching TRBD1 (6 bases). TRBV23-1 is treated as an ORF (open reading frame) with a function not yet certain. CDR3 length: 15 residues. V lost 8 bases and J lost 8, with 22 bases in between. CDR3: CASDAPQGPLYEQFF. In DNA, the CDR3 is TGCGCCAGCGACGCCCCCCAGGGGCCTTTATATGAGCAGTTCTTC.

The chain couples TRBV15 to TRBJ1-1, with a possible D match to TRBD1 (5 bases). Germline CDR1 and CDR2: LNHNV and YYDKDF (reference sequence). CDR3 length: 16 residues. Trimming cost V 1 base and J 3 bases, with 15 bases left between them. CDR3 region: CATSRARRGMDTEAFF. The CDR3 DNA is TGTGCCACCAGCAGAGCACGGAGGGGCATGGACACTGAAGCTTTCTTT.